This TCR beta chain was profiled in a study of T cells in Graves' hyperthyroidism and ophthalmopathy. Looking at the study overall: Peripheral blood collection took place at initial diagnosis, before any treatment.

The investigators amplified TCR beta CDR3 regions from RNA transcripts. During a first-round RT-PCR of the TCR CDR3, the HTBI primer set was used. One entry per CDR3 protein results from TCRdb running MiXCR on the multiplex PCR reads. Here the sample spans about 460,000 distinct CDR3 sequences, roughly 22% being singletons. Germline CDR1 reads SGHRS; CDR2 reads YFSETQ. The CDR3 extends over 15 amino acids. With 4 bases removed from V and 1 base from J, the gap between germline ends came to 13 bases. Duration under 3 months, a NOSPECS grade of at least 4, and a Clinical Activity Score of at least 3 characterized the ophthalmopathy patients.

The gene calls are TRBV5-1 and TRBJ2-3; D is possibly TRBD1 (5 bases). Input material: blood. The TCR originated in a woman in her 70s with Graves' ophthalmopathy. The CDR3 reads CASSSQGGRTDTQYF. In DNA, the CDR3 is TGCGCCAGCAGCAGCCAGGGTGGACGCACAGATACGCAGTATTTT.